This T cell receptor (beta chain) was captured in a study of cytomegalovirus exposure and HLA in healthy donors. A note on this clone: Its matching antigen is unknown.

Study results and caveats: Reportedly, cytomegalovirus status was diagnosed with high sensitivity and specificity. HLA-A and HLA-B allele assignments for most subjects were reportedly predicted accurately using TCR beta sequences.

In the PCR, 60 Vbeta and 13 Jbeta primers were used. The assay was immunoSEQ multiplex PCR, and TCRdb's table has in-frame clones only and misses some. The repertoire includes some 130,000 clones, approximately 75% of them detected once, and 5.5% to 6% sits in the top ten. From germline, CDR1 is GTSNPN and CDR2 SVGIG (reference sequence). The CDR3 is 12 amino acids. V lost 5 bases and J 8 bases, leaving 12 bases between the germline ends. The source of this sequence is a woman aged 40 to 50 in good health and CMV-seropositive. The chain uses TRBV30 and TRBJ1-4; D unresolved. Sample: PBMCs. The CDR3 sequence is CAWSVGREKLFF. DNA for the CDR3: TGTGCCTGGTCGGTAGGGAGAGAAAAACTGTTTTTT. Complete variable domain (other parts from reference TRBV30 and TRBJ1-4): SQTIHQWPATLVQPVGSPLSLECTVEGTSNPNLYWYRQAAGRGLQLLFYSVGIGQISSEVPQNLSASRPQDRQFILSSKKLLLSDSGFYLCAWSVGREKLFFGSGTQLSVL.